This T cell receptor beta chain was captured in a study of blood T cell repertoires in COVID-19. CDR1 is SGHTA, CDR2 FQGNSA, per germline. V lost 1 base, J lost 0 bases, and 9 bases lay in between. This CDR3 has 16 residues. Sequencing used immunoSEQ multiplex PCR; TCRdb keeps in-frame clones, though not all of them. The data contain 150,000 to 200,000 clones, approximately 86% of them singletons. The chain joins TRBV7-2 to TRBJ2-2; D uncertain. Specimen: peripheral blood. This clonotype was obtained from an elderly woman with acute or convalescent COVID-19. For the CDR3, the DNA is TGTGCCAGCAGCTTAGTGGCAGTCGCGAACACCGGGGAGCTGTTTTTT. Translation gives CASSLVAVANTGELFF.